Only a few counts were recorded for the clone carrying this T cell receptor beta chain. Its target is unknown. CDR3 size: 15 residues. With 60 Vbeta and 13 Jbeta primers, the PCR was carried out. Assay: immunoSEQ multiplex PCR; the TCRdb copy retains only in-frame clones and omits some. This table has 150,000 to 200,000 clones, approximately 11% appearing once. The record originates from a study of cytomegalovirus exposure and HLA in healthy donors. Study findings and constraints: The study had only CMV serostatus as immune exposure information.

The V gene is TRBV21-1, the J gene TRBJ2-5; no DNA check was done on the table's D call, TRBD2. TRBV21-1 is an annotated pseudogene. Input material: PBMCs. The receptor comes from a man aged 50 or older in good health and CMV-seropositive. The CDR3 DNA reads TGTGCCAGCAGCAAAGCGCGCGGAGGGGAAGAGACCCAGTACTTC. It yields the protein CASSKARGGEETQYF.